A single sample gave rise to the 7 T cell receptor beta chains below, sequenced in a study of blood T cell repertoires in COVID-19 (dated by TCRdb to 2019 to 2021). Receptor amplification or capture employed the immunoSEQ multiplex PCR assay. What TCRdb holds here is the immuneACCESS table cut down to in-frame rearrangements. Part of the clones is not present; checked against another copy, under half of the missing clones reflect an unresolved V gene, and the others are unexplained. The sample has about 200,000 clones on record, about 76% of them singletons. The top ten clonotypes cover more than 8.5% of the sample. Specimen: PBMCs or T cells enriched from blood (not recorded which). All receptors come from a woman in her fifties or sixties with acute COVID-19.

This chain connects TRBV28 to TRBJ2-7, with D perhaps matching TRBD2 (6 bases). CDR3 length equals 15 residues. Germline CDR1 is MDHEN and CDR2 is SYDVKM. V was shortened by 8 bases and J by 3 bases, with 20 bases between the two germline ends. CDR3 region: CASLPGVGLDYEQYF. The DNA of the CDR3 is TGTGCCAGCTTGCCTGGGGTGGGACTCGACTACGAGCAGTACTTC. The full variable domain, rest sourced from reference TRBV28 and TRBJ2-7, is DVKVTQSSRYLVKRTGEKVFLECVQDMDHENMFWYRQDPGLGLRLIYFSYDVKMKEKGDIPEGYSVSREKKERFSLILESASTNQTSMYLCASLPGVGLDYEQYFGPGTRLTVT.

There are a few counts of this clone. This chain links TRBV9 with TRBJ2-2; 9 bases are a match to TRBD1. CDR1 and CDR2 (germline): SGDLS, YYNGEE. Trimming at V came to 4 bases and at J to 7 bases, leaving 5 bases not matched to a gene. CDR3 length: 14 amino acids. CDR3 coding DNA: TGTGCCAGCAGCCAAAGACAGGGGGTCGGGGAGCTGTTTTTT. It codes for CASSQRQGVGELFF.

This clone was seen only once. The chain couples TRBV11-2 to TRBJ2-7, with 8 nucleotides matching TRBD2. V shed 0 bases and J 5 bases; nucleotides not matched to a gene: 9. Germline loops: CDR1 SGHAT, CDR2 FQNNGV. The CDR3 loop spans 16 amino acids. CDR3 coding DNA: TGTGCCAGCAGCTTAGATCGGGGGGAGCGGGGGAACGAGCAGTACTTC. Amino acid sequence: CASSLDRGERGNEQYF.

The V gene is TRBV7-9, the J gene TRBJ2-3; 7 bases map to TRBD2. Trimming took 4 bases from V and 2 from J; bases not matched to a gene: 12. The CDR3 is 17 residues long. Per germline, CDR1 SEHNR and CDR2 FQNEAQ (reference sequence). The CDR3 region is CASSSNAAAGITDTQYF. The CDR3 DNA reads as TGTGCCAGCAGCTCCAATGCGGCAGCGGGGATCACAGATACGCAGTATTTT.

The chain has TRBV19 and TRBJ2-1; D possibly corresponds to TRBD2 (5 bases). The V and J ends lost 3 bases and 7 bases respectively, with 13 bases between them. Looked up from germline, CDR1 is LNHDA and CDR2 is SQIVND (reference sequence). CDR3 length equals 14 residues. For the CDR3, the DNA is TGTGCCAGTAGTATCACTGGGAGCGGAAATGAGCAGTTCTTC. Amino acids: CASSITGSGNEQFF.

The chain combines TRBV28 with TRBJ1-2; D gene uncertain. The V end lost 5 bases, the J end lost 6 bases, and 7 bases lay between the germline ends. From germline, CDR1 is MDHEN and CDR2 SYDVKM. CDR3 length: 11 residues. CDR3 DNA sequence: TGTGCCAGCAGTCGACGGGATGGCTACACCTTC. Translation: CASSRRDGYTF.

The CDR3 loop is CATSRVAVGYNEQFF. The CDR3 DNA is TGTGCCACCAGCAGAGTAGCGGTAGGGTACAATGAGCAGTTCTTC. The V gene is TRBV15, the J gene TRBJ2-1, with D perhaps TRBD2 (6 bases). CDR1 and CDR2 from the germline V gene are LNHNV and YYDKDF (reference sequence). V was shortened by 1 base and J by 4 bases, with 11 bases between the two germline ends. The CDR3 length is 15 residues.